Listed below are T cell receptor beta chains from one sample, sequenced in a study of shared clonotypes between healthy human individuals. The protocol was immunoSEQ multiplex PCR, while the TCRdb copy is restricted to in-frame clones and leaves out a portion. The table lists around 2,100,000 clones, roughly 95% of them singletons, with more than 0.95% in the top ten. The sample consisted of naive CD8+ T cells sorted from blood. The receptors come from a man younger than 35 in good health. Both conserved end residues are part of each CDR3. Fields, in order: V gene, J gene, D gene, CDR3 protein. The D gene is left open where the match is weak.

>TRBV4-1|TRBJ2-1|TRBD2
CASSPSGVYNEQFF
>TRBV7-2|TRBJ2-3|TRBD2
CASSLLAGVWTDTQYF
>TRBV29-1|TRBJ1-2|NA
CSVDVRDSQDGYTF
>TRBV4-1|TRBJ2-7|NA
CASSYRGTPSYEQYF
>TRBV7-2|TRBJ1-1|NA
CASSLHPGQNTEAFF
>TRBV2|TRBJ1-2|NA
CASSYWGVGRDYGYTF
>TRBV18|TRBJ2-7|TRBD1
CASSAGQGRYEQYF
>TRBV7-6|TRBJ2-7|NA
CASSLAASHEQYF
>TRBV13|TRBJ2-3|TRBD1
CASSLKGQGTDTQYF
>TRBV7-9|TRBJ2-2|TRBD1
CASSWTGTGELFF
>TRBV7-2|TRBJ2-7|TRBD2
CASSTAGTSGYEQYF
>TRBV5-4|TRBJ2-7|TRBD2
CASSAGLAYEQYF
>TRBV2|TRBJ2-7|NA
CASTDGLLTYEQYF
>TRBV6-5|TRBJ2-1|NA
CASSYSGYYNEQFF
>TRBV2|TRBJ2-5|TRBD2
CASTTSGSQETQYF
>TRBV5-4|TRBJ1-1|NA
CASSEFGGPNTEAFF
>TRBV28|TRBJ2-5|NA
CASSFTNRVETQYF
>TRBV10-1|TRBJ2-7|NA
CASSEMAWSSPYEQYF
>TRBV25-1|TRBJ1-2|NA
CASSELADPYGYTF
>TRBV25-1|TRBJ2-5|NA
CASSEWGEETQYF
>TRBV27|TRBJ1-1|NA
CASSQGGTEAFF
>TRBV5-6|TRBJ2-7|NA
CASSPGSLYYEQYF
>TRBV10-2|TRBJ2-5|NA
CASSGNQETQYF
>TRBV7-9|TRBJ2-7|NA
CASSSVSYEQYF
>TRBV10-1|TRBJ2-7|NA
CASSEGGSTREQYF
>TRBV4-3|TRBJ2-3|NA
CASSQDTTTDTQYF
>TRBV5-4|TRBJ2-3|TRBD1
CASSSGTGNEGRDTQYF
>TRBV7-9|TRBJ2-2|TRBD1
CASSTSGTGEPGELFF
>TRBV28|TRBJ1-1|NA
CASSLSQGPLNTEAFF